Presented here are 31 T cell receptor beta chains from one specimen sequenced in a study of CD8 T cells in ankylosing spondylitis. Whole-study results and caveats: It appeared that ankylosing spondylitis blood was characterized by a TCR beta motif of fewer than 10 highly homologous variants.

Which antigens these TCRs recognize remains unknown. MiXCR, run by TCRdb on the 5' RACE reads, gives a single entry per CDR3 protein. This sample yields about 800,000 distinct CDR3 sequences, of which about 10% are seen a single time; approximately 0.46% belongs to the top ten. The material sequenced was blood, either unsorted or a sorted T cell fraction (not recorded which). The receptors were gathered from a male donor with ankylosing spondylitis.

This clonotype was observed many times. The V call is TRBV20-1, the J call TRBJ2-1; 7 bases align to TRBD1. The V gene end was trimmed by 1 base and the J gene end by 3 bases; junction bases not matched to a gene: 9. CDR3 length: 16 residues. CDR1 is DFQATT, CDR2 SNEGSKA, per germline (reference sequence). In DNA, the CDR3 is TGCAGTGCTAGAGCAGTGTTTCAGGGGGACTACAATGAGCAGTTCTTC. Protein: CSARAVFQGDYNEQFF.

V gene TRBV9 combines with J gene TRBJ2-1, with unresolved D. CDR1 is SGDLS and CDR2 is YYNGEE in the germline V gene. This CDR3 contains 14 residues. Between the trimmed V and J ends, which lost 0 bases and 4 bases, there was a span of 8 bases. The CDR3 is CASSVDMAYNEQFF. The CDR3 DNA reads TGTGCCAGCAGCGTAGACATGGCTTACAATGAGCAGTTCTTC. Variable domain in full (rest from reference TRBV9 and TRBJ2-1): DSGVTQTPKHLITATGQRVTLRCSPRSGDLSVYWYQQSLDQGLQFLIQYYNGEERAKGNILERFSAQQFPDLHSELNLSSLELGDSALYFCASSVDMAYNEQFFGPGTRLTVL.

V is TRBV28 and J is TRBJ2-1; D may correspond to TRBD1 or TRBD2 (7 bases each). Germline CDR1 is MDHEN and CDR2 is SYDVKM. Trimming took 6 bases from V and 5 from J, leaving 17 bases between them. This CDR3 contains 15 residues. The CDR3 loop reads CASSRSGDSNNEQFF. The CDR3 bases are TGTGCCAGCAGCCGCAGCGGGGACAGTAACAATGAGCAGTTCTTC.

This clonotype was observed a few times. The V and J genes are TRBV7-2 and TRBJ2-5; D is undetermined. Deletions cut 5 bases from V and 5 bases from J, with 15 bases between. CDR3 length: 14 residues. The germline CDR1 and CDR2 sequences are SGHTA and FQGNSA. This chain's CDR3 is CASSPFRSAETQYF. The CDR3 nucleotides read TGTGCCAGCAGCCCCTTTCGATCCGCCGAGACCCAGTACTTC.

The V and J genes are TRBV18 and TRBJ1-2; D not resolved. The CDR3 consists of 13 residues. From germline, CDR1 is KGHSH and CDR2 LQKENI. The V end lost 3 bases, the J end lost 4 bases, and 9 bases lay between the germline ends. In DNA, the CDR3 is TGTGCCAGCTCACCCCGACCGCGCTATGGCTACACCTTC. It yields the protein CASSPRPRYGYTF.

This clonotype was picked up many times. V gene TRBV4-3 combines with J gene TRBJ2-2; 13 bases fit TRBD2. CDR1 is LGHNA, CDR2 YSLEER, per germline. The CDR3 extends over 16 amino acids. V dropped 4 bases and J dropped 7; count of bases not matched to a gene: 6. CDR3 coding DNA: TGCGCCAGCAGCCGTCGACTAGCGGGAGGAGGCGGGGAGCTGTTTTTT. Translation gives CASSRRLAGGGGELFF.

V and J are TRBV10-3 and TRBJ2-7; D might be TRBD2 (5 bases). Trimming removed 3 bases from V and 0 bases from J, with 9 bases in between. CDR3 length: 14 residues. Germline V gives CDR1 ENHRY, CDR2 SYGVKD. The CDR3: CAISDGLPSYEQYF. DNA for the CDR3: TGTGCCATCAGTGATGGACTCCCCTCCTACGAGCAGTACTTC.

This chain connects TRBV2 to TRBJ1-2; 7 bases are a match to TRBD1. This CDR3 is 13 amino acids long. CDR1 is SNHLY and CDR2 is FYNNEI in the germline V gene. V shed 6 bases and J 8 bases; nucleotides not matched to a gene: 9. The CDR3 is CASSASGGSGYTF. The CDR3 nucleotides are TGTGCCAGCAGCGCTTCAGGGGGTAGCGGCTACACCTTC.

The rearrangement uses TRBV6-1 and TRBJ1-1, with 7 bases fitting TRBD1. Germline-derived CDR1 and CDR2 are MNHNS and SASEGT. Trimming at V came to 6 bases and at J to 3 bases, leaving 10 bases not matched to a gene. CDR3 length: 15 residues. The CDR3 here is CASRSTGATDTEAFF. The CDR3 nucleotides read TGTGCCAGCAGATCCACAGGGGCGACGGACACTGAAGCTTTCTTT.

The J gene is TRBJ1-3, the V gene TRBV7-6; D call uncertain. Germline values: CDR1 SGHVS, CDR2 FNYEAQ. The CDR3 extends over 16 amino acids. Between the trimmed V and J ends, which lost 3 bases and 0 bases, there was a span of 12 bases. CDR3 sequence reads: CASSFSTFSSGNTIYF. The CDR3 bases are TGTGCCAGCAGCTTTAGTACCTTTAGCTCTGGAAACACCATATATTTT.

This clonotype turned up a few times. V and J are TRBV6-2 or TRBV6-3 and TRBJ2-7; 10 bases line up with TRBD1. CDR1 is MNHEY, CDR2 SVGEGT, per germline. After removal of 6 bases from V and 3 bases from J, the junction contained 5 bases not matched to a gene. This CDR3 spans 14 amino acids. The CDR3 nucleotides are TGTGCCAGCAGCCGGGACAGGGGCGTCTACGAGCAGTACTTC. As protein: CASSRDRGVYEQYF.

This clonotype showed up just a few times. The CDR3 region is CASSEKSVAVLRETQYF. DNA of the CDR3: TGTGCCAGCAGCGAAAAGTCGGTAGCCGTCTTGCGGGAGACCCAGTACTTC. The V call is TRBV27, the J call TRBJ2-5, with D unclear. Between the trimmed V and J ends, which lost 6 bases and 5 bases, there was a span of 25 bases. CDR1 is MNHEY, CDR2 SMNVEV, per germline (reference sequence). The CDR3 sequence is 17 residues long.

There are a few counts of this clonotype. The genes are TRBV5-1 and TRBJ2-1; no clear D. Trimming shortened V by 2 bases and J by 6 bases, and 6 bases separated the two germline ends. CDR1 is SGHRS, CDR2 YFSETQ, per germline. This CDR3 comprises 12 residues. This CDR3 is CASSLGTNEQFF. The CDR3, as DNA: TGCGCCAGCAGCTTAGGAACCAATGAGCAGTTCTTC.

There are a few counts of this clonotype. The CDR3 loop is CASSLEGDKGGYTF. Written as DNA, the CDR3 is TGTGCCAGCAGCTTGGAGGGGGATAAAGGAGGCTACACCTTC. This rearrangement joins TRBV5-8 to TRBJ1-2; D might be TRBD1 (6 bases). V was pared by 0 bases and J by 8 bases, with 14 bases between. This CDR3 is built from 14 residues. Germline values: CDR1 SGHTS, CDR2 YDEGEE.

The rearrangement links TRBV6-1 to TRBJ2-7; no reliable D call. The CDR3 covers 15 residues. The germline V gene encodes CDR1 MNHNS and CDR2 SASEGT. Deletions cut 0 bases from V and 0 bases from J, with 9 bases between. The CDR3 sequence is CASSEAAISSYEQYF. CDR3 DNA sequence: TGTGCCAGCAGTGAAGCGGCCATATCCTCCTACGAGCAGTACTTC.

This rearrangement joins TRBV5-1 to TRBJ2-2; no clear D gene. CDR1 is SGHRS and CDR2 is YFSETQ in the germline V gene. CDR3 length equals 18 residues. The V end was cut by 0 bases, the J end by 1 base, with 16 bases between. CDR3 coding DNA: TGCGCCAGCAGCTTGGAGGTGGGGTCGCACCTGAACACCGGGGAGCTGTTTTTT. This translates into CASSLEVGSHLNTGELFF.

This clonotype was counted at least ten times. V is TRBV12-3 or TRBV12-4 and J is TRBJ2-1, with 7 bases that match TRBD2. The trim removed 6 bases at V and 6 bases at J, leaving 11 bases unmatched. The CDR3 runs 15 residues. Written as DNA, the CDR3 is TGTGCCAGCAGCTGGGGAGGGACCTCTACCAATGAGCAGTTCTTC. Its translation: CASSWGGTSTNEQFF.

The sample holds a few counts of this clonotype. The V call is TRBV6-1, the J call TRBJ2-7, with D possibly being TRBD1 or TRBD2 (6 bases each). The CDR3 sequence is 17 residues long. V dropped 5 bases and J dropped 2 bases, with 22 bases sitting between them. Germline values: CDR1 MNHNS, CDR2 SASEGT. CDR3 DNA sequence: TGTGCCAGCAGTCCCCGGGGGCCATTCATGGTGCCCTACGAGCAGTACTTC. It specifies CASSPRGPFMVPYEQYF.

This chain connects TRBV20-1 to TRBJ2-3; D tentatively reads TRBD1 or TRBD2 (5 bases each). V gave up 6 bases and J gave up 3 bases, with 16 bases separating them. CDR1 and CDR2 from the germline V gene are DFQATT and SNEGSKA (reference sequence). This CDR3 has 14 residues. The CDR3 region is CSARHGTLTDTQYF. The CDR3 nucleotides are TGCAGTGCGAGACACGGGACCCTTACAGATACGCAGTATTTT.

This clonotype was counted between two and nine times. The CDR3 protein is CASSSYAKGTGNTGANVLTF. The CDR3, as DNA: TGTGCCAGCAGCTCTTATGCAAAAGGGACAGGGAATACTGGGGCCAACGTCCTGACTTTC. The V gene is TRBV11-1, the J gene TRBJ2-6; 9 bases map to TRBD1. Looked up from germline, CDR1 is SGHAT and CDR2 is FQDESV (reference sequence). The CDR3 is made up of 20 amino acids. The trim removed 4 bases at V and 2 bases at J, leaving 15 bases unmatched.

At least ten counts were recorded for this clonotype. The chain couples TRBV10-3 to TRBJ2-3, with TRBD2 matching over 8 bases. The CDR3 sequence is 13 residues long. Germline V gene sequence: CDR1 ENHRY, CDR2 SYGVKD. The junction had 4 bases not matched to a gene; V was cut back by 11 bases and J by 0 bases. The CDR3 DNA reads TGTGCCCTCAAGCGGGAGAGCACAGATACGCAGTATTTT. The encoded protein is CALKRESTDTQYF.

This sequence joins TRBV20-1 and TRBJ2-3, with 8 positions matching TRBD1. Losses at the gene ends were 7 bases for V and 2 bases for J; bases not matched to a gene: 2. Germline CDR1 reads DFQATT; CDR2 reads SNEGSKA (reference sequence). This CDR3 is 12 amino acids long. DNA for the CDR3: TGCAGTGGGACAGGGATCACAGATACGCAGTATTTT. Residues: CSGTGITDTQYF.

J is TRBJ1-6 and V is TRBV20-1; 7 nucleotides align to TRBD1. Trimming removed 0 bases from V and 6 bases from J; junction bases left unmatched: 2. CDR3 length: 14 amino acids. Germline loops: CDR1 DFQATT, CDR2 SNEGSKA (reference sequence). The CDR3: CSAREGQSNSPLHF. The CDR3 DNA is TGCAGTGCTAGAGAGGGACAGAGTAATTCACCCCTCCACTTT.

In this sample, this clonotype turned up a few times. The V and J genes are TRBV15 and TRBJ1-4; D is unclear. CDR3 length: 15 residues. Germline CDR1 reads LNHNV; CDR2 reads YYDKDF (reference sequence). The V gene lost 1 base and the J gene lost 3 bases, with 9 bases spanning the gap. The CDR3 DNA follows: TGTGCCACCAGCAGAGCATGGGAACCTAATGAAAAACTGTTTTTT. This codes for CATSRAWEPNEKLFF.

This clonotype was observed a handful of times. CDR3 nucleotides: TGCGCCAGCAGCTTGGACCCCAGTAACAATGAGCAGTTCTTC. It yields the protein CASSLDPSNNEQFF. V usage is TRBV5-1 and J usage is TRBJ2-1; no clear D. The CDR3 has 14 amino acids. Trimming pared 0 bases from V and 5 bases from J, leaving 9 bases between. The germline CDR1 and CDR2 sequences are SGHRS and YFSETQ.

The chain has TRBV7-2 and TRBJ2-1; 7 nucleotides agree with TRBD2. The CDR3 is 14 amino acids. Germline loops: CDR1 SGHTA, CDR2 FQGNSA. J lost 6 bases, V lost 5 bases, and 7 bases had no gene match. CDR3 sequence (DNA): TGTGCCAGCAGCGAATGGGGACTATCCAATGAGCAGTTCTTC. Translating gives CASSEWGLSNEQFF.

This clonotype was seen more than once but under ten times. The chain employs TRBV20-1 and TRBJ2-1; D not resolved. Trimming removed 6 bases at V and 0 bases at J, with 12 bases between. There are 14 residues in the CDR3. Germline V gives CDR1 DFQATT, CDR2 SNEGSKA (reference sequence). CDR3 DNA sequence: TGCAGTGCCCAGACTGTAAGCTCCTACAATGAGCAGTTCTTC. The encoded protein is CSAQTVSSYNEQFF.

V usage is TRBV7-9 and J usage is TRBJ1-5; D is perhaps TRBD1 (5 bases). Between the trimmed V and J ends, which lost 5 bases and 3 bases, there was a span of 20 bases. The V gene's germline CDR1 is SEHNR and CDR2 FQNEAQ (reference sequence). The CDR3 is 17 amino acids. CDR3 coding DNA: TGTGCCAGCAGCGAAAGAGGGGACCCCTCTTACAATCAGCCCCAGCATTTT. Protein sequence: CASSERGDPSYNQPQHF. The variable domain in full, with the rest retrieved from reference TRBV7-9 and TRBJ1-5, is DTGVSQNPRHKITKRGQNVTFRCDPISEHNRLYWYRQTLGQGPEFLTYFQNEAQLEKSRLLSDRFSAERPKGSFSTLEIQRTEQGDSAMYLCASSERGDPSYNQPQHFGDGTRLSIL.

This clonotype was detected a few times. The CDR3 nucleotides read TGTGCCAGCAGCTTAGGAGGATCAGGACACTATGGCTACACCTTC. It translates to CASSLGGSGHYGYTF. The rearrangement joins TRBV7-2 to TRBJ1-2, with D unresolved. Trimming took off 1 base at V and 3 bases at J, with 12 bases between the two ends. The germline CDR1 and CDR2 sequences are SGHTA and FQGNSA. The CDR3 is 15 amino acids. Full variable domain (missing parts from reference TRBV7-2 and TRBJ1-2): GAGVSQSPSNKVTEKGKDVELRCDPISGHTALYWYRQSLGQGLEFLIYFQGNSAPDKSGLPSDRFSAERTGGSVSTLTIQRTQQEDSAVYLCASSLGGSGHYGYTFGSGTRLTVV.

This clonotype has more than one count but fewer than ten. The chain recombines TRBV5-6 with TRBJ2-1; 7 positions agree with TRBD2. V was clipped by 4 bases and J by 5 bases; unmatched bases: 9. The CDR3 is 15 residues long. The V gene's germline CDR1 is SGHDT and CDR2 YYEEEE. CDR3 in amino acids: CASSPASGTHNEQFF. For the CDR3, the DNA is TGTGCCAGCAGCCCCGCGAGCGGGACTCACAATGAGCAGTTCTTC.

This clonotype was observed a few times. V is TRBV5-4 and J is TRBJ2-1; 9 bases fit TRBD2. V trimming: 1 base; J trimming: 0 bases; junction bases outside the gene matches: 11. Looked up from germline, CDR1 is SGHNT and CDR2 is YYREEE (reference sequence). The CDR3 covers 19 residues. The CDR3, as DNA: TGTGCCAGCAGCTTGTTCTGGGGTAGCGGGAGAGTCTCCTACAATGAGCAGTTCTTC. This translates into CASSLFWGSGRVSYNEQFF. The full variable domain, its missing parts supplied by reference TRBV5-4 and TRBJ2-1, is ETGVTQSPTHLIKTRGQQVTLRCSSQSGHNTVSWYQQALGQGPQFIFQYYREEENGRGNFPPRFSGLQFPNYSSELNVNALELDDSALYLCASSLFWGSGRVSYNEQFFGPGTRLTVL.